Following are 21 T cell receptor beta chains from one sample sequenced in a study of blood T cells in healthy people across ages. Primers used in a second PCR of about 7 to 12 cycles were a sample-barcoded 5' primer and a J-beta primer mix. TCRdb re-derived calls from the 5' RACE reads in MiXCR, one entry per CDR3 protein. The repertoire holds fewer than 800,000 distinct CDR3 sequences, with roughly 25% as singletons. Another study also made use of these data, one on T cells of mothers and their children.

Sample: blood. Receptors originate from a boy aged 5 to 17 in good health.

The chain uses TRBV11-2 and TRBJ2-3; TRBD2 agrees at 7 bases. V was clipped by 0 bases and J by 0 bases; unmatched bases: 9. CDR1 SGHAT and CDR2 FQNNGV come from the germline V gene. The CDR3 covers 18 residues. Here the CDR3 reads CASSLEPGTTTSTDTQYF. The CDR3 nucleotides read TGTGCCAGCAGCTTAGAGCCCGGGACTACCACTAGCACAGATACGCAGTATTTT. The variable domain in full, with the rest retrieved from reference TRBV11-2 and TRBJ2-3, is EAGVAQSPRYKIIEKRQSVAFWCNPISGHATLYWYQQILGQGPKLLIQFQNNGVVDDSQLPKDRFSAERLKGVDSTLKIQPAKLEDSAVYLCASSLEPGTTTSTDTQYFGPGTRLTVL.

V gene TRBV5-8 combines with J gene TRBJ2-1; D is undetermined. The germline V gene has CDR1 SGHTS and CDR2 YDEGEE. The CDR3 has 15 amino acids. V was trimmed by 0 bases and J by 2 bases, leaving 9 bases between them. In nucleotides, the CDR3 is TGTGCCAGCAGCTTGGGAGTTCATGCCTACAATGAGCAGTTCTTC. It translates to CASSLGVHAYNEQFF.

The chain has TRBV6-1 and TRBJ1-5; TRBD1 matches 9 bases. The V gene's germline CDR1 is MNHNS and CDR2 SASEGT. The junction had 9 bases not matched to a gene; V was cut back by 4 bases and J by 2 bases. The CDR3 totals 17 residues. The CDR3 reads CASSALTGGEGNQPQHF. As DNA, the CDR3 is TGTGCCAGCAGTGCTCTTACAGGGGGCGAGGGCAATCAGCCCCAGCATTTT.

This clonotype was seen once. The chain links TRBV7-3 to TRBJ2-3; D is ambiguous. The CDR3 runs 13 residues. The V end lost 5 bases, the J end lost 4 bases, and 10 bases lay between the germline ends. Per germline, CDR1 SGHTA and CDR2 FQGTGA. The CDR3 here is CASSKETADTQYF. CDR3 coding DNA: TGTGCCAGCAGCAAGGAGACGGCAGATACGCAGTATTTT.

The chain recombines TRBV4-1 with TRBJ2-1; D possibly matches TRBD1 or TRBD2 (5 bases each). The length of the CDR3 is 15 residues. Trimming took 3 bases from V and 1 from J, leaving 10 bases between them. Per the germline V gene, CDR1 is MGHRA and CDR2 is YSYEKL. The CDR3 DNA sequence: TGCGCCAGCAGCCACCCATGGGGGTCCTACAATGAGCAGTTCTTC. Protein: CASSHPWGSYNEQFF.

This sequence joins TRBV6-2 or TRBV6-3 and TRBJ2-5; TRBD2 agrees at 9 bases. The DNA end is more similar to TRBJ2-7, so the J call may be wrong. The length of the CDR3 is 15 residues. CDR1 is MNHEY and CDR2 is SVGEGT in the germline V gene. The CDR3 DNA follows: TGTGCCAGCAGTTACAGCGCGGGGGGGACCTACGAGCAGTACTTC. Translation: CASSYSAGGTYEQYF.

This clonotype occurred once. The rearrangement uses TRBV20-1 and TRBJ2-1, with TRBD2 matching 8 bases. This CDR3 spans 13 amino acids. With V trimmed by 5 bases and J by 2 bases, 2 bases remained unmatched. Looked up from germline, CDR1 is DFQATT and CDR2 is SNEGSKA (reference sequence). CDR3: CSALLAAYNEQFF. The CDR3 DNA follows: TGCAGTGCTCTACTAGCGGCCTACAATGAGCAGTTCTTC.

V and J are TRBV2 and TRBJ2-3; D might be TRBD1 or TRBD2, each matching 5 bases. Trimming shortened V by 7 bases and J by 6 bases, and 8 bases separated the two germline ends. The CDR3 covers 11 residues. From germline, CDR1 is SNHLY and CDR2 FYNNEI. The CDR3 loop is CASTWGDTQYF. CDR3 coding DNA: TGTGCCAGCACGTGGGGGGATACGCAGTATTTT.

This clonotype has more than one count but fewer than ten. The CDR3 coding sequence is TGTGCCAGCAGCCAAGAGAAGGGTACCATCCAAGAGACCCAGTACTTC. Translation gives CASSQEKGTIQETQYF. The chain recombines TRBV14 with TRBJ2-5; D is unresolved. Trimming took off 0 bases at V and 1 base at J, with 12 bases between the two ends. In germline, CDR1 is SGHDN, CDR2 FVKESK. The CDR3 contains 16 residues.

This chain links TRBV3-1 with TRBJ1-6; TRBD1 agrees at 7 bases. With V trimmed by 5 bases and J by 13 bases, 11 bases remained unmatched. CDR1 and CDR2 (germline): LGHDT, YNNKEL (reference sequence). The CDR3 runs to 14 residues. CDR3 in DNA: TGTGCCAGCAGCGATCGACAGGGCGGGTCGCCCCTCCACTTT. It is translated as CASSDRQGGSPLHF.

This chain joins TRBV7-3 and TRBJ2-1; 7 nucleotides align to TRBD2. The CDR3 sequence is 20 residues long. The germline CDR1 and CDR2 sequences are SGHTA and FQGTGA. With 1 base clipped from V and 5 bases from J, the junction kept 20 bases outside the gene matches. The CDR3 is CASSLIPSVDWGGFNNEQFF. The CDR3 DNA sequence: TGTGCCAGCAGCTTAATCCCTAGCGTGGATTGGGGGGGTTTTAACAATGAGCAGTTCTTC.

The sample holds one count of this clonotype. DNA of the CDR3: TGTGCCAGCAGTCGGGCCCTCGGCTATGGCTACACCTTC. It encodes CASSRALGYGYTF. V gene TRBV12-3 or TRBV12-4 combines with J gene TRBJ1-2; D call uncertain. The CDR3 sequence is 13 residues long. V lost 5 bases and J lost 4, with 11 bases in between.

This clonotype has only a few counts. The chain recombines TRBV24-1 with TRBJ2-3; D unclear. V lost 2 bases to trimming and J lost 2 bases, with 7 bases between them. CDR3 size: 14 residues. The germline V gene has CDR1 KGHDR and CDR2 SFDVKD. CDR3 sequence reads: CATSDWPTTDTQYF. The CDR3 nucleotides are TGTGCCACCAGTGATTGGCCCACCACAGATACGCAGTATTTT.

The CDR3: CASEGGTAEGYGYTF. CDR3 coding DNA: TGTGCCAGCGAGGGGGGGACCGCGGAAGGCTATGGCTACACCTTC. The chain uses TRBV7-9 and TRBJ1-2; the D gene is possibly TRBD1 (6 bases). With 8 bases removed from V and 4 bases from J, the gap between germline ends came to 20 bases. The CDR3 sequence is 15 residues long. Germline assignment: CDR1 SEHNR and CDR2 FQNEAQ (reference sequence).

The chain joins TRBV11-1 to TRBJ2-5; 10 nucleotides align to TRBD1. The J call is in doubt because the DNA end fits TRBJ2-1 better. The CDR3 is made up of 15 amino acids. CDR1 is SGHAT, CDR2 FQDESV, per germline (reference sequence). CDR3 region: CASSSGTGDYNEQFF. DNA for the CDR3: TGTGCCAGCAGCTCCGGGACAGGGGACTACAATGAGCAGTTCTTC.

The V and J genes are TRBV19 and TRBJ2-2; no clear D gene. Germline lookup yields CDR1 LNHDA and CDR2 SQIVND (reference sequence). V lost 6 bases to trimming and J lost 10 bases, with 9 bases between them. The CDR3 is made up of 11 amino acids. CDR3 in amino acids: CASRQSQELFF. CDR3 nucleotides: TGTGCCAGTAGGCAATCACAGGAGCTGTTTTTT.

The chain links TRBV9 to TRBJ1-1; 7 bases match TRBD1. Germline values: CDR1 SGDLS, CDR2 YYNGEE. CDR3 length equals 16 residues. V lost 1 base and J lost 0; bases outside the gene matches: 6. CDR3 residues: CASSVSATGMNTEAFF. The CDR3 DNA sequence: TGTGCCAGCAGCGTATCAGCGACAGGGATGAACACTGAAGCTTTCTTT.

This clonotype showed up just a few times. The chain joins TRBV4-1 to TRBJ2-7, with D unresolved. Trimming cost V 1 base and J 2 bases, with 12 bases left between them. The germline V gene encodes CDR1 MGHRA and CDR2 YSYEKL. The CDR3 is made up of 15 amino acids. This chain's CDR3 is CASSQVPATTYEQYF. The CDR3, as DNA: TGCGCCAGCAGCCAAGTTCCTGCGACCACCTACGAGCAGTACTTC.

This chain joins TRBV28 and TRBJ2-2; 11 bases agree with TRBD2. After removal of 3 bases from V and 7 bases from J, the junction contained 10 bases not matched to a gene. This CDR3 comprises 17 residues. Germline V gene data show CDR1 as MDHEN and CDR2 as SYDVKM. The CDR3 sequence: CASSFGGLAEFGGELFF. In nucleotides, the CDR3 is TGTGCCAGCAGTTTCGGGGGACTAGCGGAATTTGGCGGGGAGCTGTTTTTT.

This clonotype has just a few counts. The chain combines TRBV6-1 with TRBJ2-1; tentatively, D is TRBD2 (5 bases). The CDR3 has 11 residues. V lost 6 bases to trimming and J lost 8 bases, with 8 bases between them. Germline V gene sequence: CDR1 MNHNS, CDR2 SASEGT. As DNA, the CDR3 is TGTGCCAGCAGCCACGGGGATGAGCAGTTCTTC. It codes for CASSHGDEQFF.

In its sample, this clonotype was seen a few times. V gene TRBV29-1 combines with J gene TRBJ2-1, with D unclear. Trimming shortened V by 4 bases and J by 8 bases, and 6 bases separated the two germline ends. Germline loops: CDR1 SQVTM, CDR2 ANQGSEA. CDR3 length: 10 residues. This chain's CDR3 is CSVAGDEQFF. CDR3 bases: TGCAGCGTTGCGGGCGATGAGCAGTTCTTC.